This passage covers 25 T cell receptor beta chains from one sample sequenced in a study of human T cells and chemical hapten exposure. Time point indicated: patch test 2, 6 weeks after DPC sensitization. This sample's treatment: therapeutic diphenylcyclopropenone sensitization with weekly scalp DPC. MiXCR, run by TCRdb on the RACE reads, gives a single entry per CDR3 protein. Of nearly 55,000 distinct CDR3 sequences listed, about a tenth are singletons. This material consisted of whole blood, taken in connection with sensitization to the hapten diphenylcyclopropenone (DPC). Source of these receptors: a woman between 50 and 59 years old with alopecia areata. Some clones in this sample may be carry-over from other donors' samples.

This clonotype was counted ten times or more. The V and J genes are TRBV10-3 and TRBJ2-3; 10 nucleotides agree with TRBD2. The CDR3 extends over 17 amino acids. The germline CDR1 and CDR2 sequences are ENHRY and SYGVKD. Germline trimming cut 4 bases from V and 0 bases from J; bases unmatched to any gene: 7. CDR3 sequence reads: CAISGPSGSTSTDTQYF. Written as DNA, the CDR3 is TGTGCCATCAGTGGTCCTAGCGGGAGTACGAGCACAGATACGCAGTATTTT.

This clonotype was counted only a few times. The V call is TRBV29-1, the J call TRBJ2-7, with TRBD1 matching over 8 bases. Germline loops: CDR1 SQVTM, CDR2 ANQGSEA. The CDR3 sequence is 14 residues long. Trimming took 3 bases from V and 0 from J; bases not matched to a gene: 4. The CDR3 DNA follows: TGCAGCGTTGAGGTCAGGGGGCGCTCCTACGAGCAGTACTTC. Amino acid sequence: CSVEVRGRSYEQYF.

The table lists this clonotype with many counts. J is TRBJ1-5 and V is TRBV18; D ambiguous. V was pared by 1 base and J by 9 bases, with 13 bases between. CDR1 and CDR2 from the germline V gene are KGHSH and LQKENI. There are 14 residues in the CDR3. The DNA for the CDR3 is TGTGCCAGCTCACCACTGGGCGGAGACCCGCCCCAGCATTTT. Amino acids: CASSPLGGDPPQHF.

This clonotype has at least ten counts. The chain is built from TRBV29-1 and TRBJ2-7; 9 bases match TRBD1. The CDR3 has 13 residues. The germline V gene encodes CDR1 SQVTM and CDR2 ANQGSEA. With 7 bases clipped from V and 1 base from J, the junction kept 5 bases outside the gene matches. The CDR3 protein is CSATGTGSYEQYF. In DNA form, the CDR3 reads TGCAGCGCCACCGGGACAGGGTCCTACGAGCAGTACTTC.

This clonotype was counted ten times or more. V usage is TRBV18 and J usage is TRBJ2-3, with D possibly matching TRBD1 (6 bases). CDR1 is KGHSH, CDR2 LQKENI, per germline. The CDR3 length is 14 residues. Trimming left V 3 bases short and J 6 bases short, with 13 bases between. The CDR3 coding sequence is TGTGCCAGCTCACCCACAGGGTTCGGGGATACGCAGTATTTT. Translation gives CASSPTGFGDTQYF.

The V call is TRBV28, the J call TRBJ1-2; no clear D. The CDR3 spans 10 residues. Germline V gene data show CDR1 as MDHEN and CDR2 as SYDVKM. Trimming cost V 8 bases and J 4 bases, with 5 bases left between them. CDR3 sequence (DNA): TGTGCCAGCGGACGCTATGGCTACACCTTC. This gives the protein CASGRYGYTF.

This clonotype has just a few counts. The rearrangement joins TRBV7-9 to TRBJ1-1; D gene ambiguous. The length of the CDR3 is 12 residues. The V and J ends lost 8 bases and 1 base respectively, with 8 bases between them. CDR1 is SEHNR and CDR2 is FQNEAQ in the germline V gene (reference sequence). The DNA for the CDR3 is TGTGCCAGCGGCTGGTCGAACACTGAAGCTTTCTTT. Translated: CASGWSNTEAFF.

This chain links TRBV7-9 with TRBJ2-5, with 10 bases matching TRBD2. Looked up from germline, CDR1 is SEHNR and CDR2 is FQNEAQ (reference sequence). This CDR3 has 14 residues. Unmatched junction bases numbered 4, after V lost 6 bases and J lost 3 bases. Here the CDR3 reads CASRPSGGEETQYF. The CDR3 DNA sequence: TGTGCCAGCAGACCTAGCGGGGGAGAAGAGACCCAGTACTTC.

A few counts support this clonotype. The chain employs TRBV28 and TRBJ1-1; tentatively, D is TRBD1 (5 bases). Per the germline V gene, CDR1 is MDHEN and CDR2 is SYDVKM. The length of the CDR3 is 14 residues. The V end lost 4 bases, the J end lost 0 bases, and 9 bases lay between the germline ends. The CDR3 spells CASSYAGMNTEAFF. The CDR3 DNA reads TGTGCCAGCAGTTACGCAGGGATGAACACTGAAGCTTTCTTT.

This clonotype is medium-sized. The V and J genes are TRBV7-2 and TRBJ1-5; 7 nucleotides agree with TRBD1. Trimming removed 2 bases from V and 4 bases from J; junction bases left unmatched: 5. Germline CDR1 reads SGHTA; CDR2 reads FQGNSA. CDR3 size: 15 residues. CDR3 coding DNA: TGTGCCAGCAGCTTACAGGGACAGTCAAATCAGCCCCAGCATTTT. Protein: CASSLQGQSNQPQHF.

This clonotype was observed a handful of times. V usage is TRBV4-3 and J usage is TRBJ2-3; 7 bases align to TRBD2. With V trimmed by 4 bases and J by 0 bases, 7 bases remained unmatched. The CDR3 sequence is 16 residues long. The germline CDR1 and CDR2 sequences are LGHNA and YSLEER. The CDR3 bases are TGCGCCAGCAGCCGAGTAGCGGGCCGGAGCACAGATACGCAGTATTTT. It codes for CASSRVAGRSTDTQYF.

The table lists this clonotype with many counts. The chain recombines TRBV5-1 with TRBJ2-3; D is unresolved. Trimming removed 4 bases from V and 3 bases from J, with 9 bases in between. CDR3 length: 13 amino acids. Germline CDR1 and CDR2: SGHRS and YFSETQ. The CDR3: CASSPSITDTQYF. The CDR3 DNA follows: TGCGCCAGCAGCCCCTCCATAACAGATACGCAGTATTTT.

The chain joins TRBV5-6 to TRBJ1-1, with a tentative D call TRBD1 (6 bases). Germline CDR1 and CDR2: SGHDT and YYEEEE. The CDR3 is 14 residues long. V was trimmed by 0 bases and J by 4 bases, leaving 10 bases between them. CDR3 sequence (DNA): TGTGCCAGCAGCTTGGGAGGGGGAATCACTGAAGCTTTCTTT. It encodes CASSLGGGITEAFF.

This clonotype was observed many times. The CDR3 protein is CASSVHSPQHF. The CDR3 coding sequence is TGTGCCAGCAGCGTTCACTCCCCCCAGCATTTT. The genes are TRBV9 and TRBJ1-5, with D unresolved. In germline, CDR1 is SGDLS, CDR2 YYNGEE. The CDR3 is 11 residues long. V shed 2 bases and J shed 10 bases, with 7 bases lying between them.

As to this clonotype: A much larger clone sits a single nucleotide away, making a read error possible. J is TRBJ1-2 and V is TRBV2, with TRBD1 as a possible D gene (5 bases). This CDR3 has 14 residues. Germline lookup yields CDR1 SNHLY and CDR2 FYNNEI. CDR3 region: CASSEVRESYGHTF. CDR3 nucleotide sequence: TGTGCCAGCAGTGAAGTCAGGGAATCTTATGGCCACACCTTC.

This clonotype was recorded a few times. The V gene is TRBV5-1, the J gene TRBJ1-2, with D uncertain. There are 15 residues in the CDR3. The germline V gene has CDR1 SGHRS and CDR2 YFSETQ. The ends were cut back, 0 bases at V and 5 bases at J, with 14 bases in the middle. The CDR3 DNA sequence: TGCGCCAGCAGCTTGGTCTCCGAAAACGGGTATGGCTACACCTTC. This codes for CASSLVSENGYGYTF.

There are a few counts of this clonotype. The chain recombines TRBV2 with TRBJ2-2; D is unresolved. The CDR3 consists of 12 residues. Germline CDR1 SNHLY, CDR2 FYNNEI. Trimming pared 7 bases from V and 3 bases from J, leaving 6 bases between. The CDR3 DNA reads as TGTGCCAGCACGGATGACACCGGGGAGCTGTTTTTT. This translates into CASTDDTGELFF.

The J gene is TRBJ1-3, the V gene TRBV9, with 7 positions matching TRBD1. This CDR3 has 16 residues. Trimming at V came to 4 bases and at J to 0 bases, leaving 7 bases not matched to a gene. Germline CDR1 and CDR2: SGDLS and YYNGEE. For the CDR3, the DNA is TGTGCCAGCAGCTACGGACAGGAATTCTCTGGAAACACCATATATTTT. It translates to CASSYGQEFSGNTIYF.

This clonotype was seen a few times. As DNA, the CDR3 is TGCAGTAGCGGCACACTTTACAATGAGCAGTTCTTC. Translation gives CSSGTLYNEQFF. The genes are TRBV20-1 and TRBJ2-1; D perhaps matches TRBD2 (5 bases). The germline V gene encodes CDR1 DFQATT and CDR2 SNEGSKA (reference sequence). The V gene lost 8 bases and the J gene lost 4 bases, with 12 bases spanning the gap. CDR3 length: 12 residues.

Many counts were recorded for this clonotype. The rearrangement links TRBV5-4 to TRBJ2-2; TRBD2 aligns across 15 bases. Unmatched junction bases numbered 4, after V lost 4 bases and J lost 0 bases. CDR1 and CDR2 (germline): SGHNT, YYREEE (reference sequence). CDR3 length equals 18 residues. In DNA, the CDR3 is TGTGCCAGCAGCCCCGGACTAGCGGGGGGGCCGAACACCGGGGAGCTGTTTTTT. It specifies CASSPGLAGGPNTGELFF. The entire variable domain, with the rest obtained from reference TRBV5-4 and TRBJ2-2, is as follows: ETGVTQSPTHLIKTRGQQVTLRCSSQSGHNTVSWYQQALGQGPQFIFQYYREEENGRGNFPPRFSGLQFPNYSSELNVNALELDDSALYLCASSPGLAGGPNTGELFFGEGSRLTVL.

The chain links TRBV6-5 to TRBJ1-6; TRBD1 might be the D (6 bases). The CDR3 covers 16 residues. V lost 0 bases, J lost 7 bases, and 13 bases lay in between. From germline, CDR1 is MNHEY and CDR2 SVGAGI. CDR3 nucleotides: TGTGCCAGCAGTTACTCGAAAAGGGGGTGGAATTCACCCCTCCACTTT. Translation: CASSYSKRGWNSPLHF.

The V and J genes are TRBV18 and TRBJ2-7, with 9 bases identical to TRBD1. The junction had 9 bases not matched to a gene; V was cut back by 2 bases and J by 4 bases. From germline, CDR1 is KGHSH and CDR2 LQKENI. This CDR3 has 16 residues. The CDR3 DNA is TGTGCCAGCTCACCAACATCTCCGGGACAGGGATACGAGCAGTACTTC. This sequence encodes CASSPTSPGQGYEQYF. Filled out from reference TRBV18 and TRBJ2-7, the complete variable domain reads NAGVMQNPRHLVRRRGQEARLRCSPMKGHSHVYWYRQLPEEGLKFMVYLQKENIIDESGMPKERFSAEFPKEGPSILRIQQVVRGDSAAYFCASSPTSPGQGYEQYFGPGTRLTVT.

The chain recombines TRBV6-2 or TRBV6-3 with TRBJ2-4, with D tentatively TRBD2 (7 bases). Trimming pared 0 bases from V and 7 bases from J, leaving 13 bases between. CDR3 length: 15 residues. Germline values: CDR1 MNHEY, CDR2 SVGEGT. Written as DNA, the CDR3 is TGTGCCAGCAGTTACTCCAGGGGAGGGCTGAACATTCAGTACTTC. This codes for CASSYSRGGLNIQYF.

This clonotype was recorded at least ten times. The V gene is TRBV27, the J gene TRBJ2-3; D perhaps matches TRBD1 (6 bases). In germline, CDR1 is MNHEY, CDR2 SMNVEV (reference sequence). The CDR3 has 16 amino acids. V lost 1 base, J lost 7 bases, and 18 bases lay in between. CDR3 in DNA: TGTGCCAGCAGTTTATGGACAGTTAGAGGGTCACATACGCAGTATTTT. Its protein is CASSLWTVRGSHTQYF.

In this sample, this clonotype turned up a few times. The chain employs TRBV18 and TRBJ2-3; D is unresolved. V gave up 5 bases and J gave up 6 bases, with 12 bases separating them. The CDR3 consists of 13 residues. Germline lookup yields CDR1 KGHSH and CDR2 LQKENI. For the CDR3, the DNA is TGTGCCAGCTCAGCAACAGATTTCGATACGCAGTATTTT. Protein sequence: CASSATDFDTQYF.